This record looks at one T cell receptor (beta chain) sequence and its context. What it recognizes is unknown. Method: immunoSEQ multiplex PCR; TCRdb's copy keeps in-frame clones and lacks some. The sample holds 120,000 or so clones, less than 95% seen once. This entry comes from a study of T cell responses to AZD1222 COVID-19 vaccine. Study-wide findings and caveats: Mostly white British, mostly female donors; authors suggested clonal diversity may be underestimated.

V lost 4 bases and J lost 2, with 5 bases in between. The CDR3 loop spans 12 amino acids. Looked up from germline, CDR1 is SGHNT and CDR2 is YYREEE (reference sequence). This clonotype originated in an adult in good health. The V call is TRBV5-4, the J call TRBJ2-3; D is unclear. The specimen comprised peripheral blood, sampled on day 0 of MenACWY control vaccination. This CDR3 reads CASSPNTDTQYF. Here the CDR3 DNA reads TGTGCCAGCAGCCCTAACACAGATACGCAGTATTTT.